This T cell receptor beta chain comes out of a study of CD8+ T cells in alopecia areata. Study at large: Twice daily, treated patients received 5 to 10 mg of oral tofacitinib.

This clone was counted only a few times. RNA extraction was followed by reverse transcription into cDNA, which acted as the sequencing template. Data came from immunoSEQ multiplex PCR; TCRdb stores just in-frame clones and leaves some out. Here the sample spans 110,000 or so clones, 35% to 45% being singletons. With 5 bases removed from V and 0 bases from J, the gap between germline ends came to 8 bases. Germline CDR1 and CDR2: MDHEN and SYDVKM. This CDR3 comprises 15 residues. The chain couples TRBV28 to TRBJ2-6; D gene uncertain. The receptor's source is a human donor with alopecia areata. Source material: CD4+ T cells sorted from blood. CDR3 amino acids: CASSLKSSGANVLTF. CDR3 bases: TGTGCCAGCAGTCTCAAGAGCTCTGGGGCCAACGTCCTGACTTTC. Combining the CDR3 with reference TRBV28 and TRBJ2-6 gives the whole variable domain DVKVTQSSRYLVKRTGEKVFLECVQDMDHENMFWYRQDPGLGLRLIYFSYDVKMKEKGDIPEGYSVSREKKERFSLILESASTNQTSMYLCASSLKSSGANVLTFGAGSRLTVL.